What follows are 24 T cell receptor beta chains derived from one specimen sequenced in a study of blood T cell repertoires in COVID-19. Sequencing was performed with immunoSEQ multiplex PCR; in TCRdb, only in-frame clones are kept and a portion is missing. The sample has about 68,000 clones, roughly 89% seen once. The sample was peripheral blood. The receptors were gathered from a man aged 45-60 years with active COVID-19.

The chain joins TRBV19 to TRBJ2-7, with 9 nucleotides matching TRBD2. CDR1 and CDR2 (germline): LNHDA, SQIVND (reference sequence). The J segment lost 4 bases and the V segment lost 6 bases, leaving 4 bases of the junction unmatched. The length of the CDR3 is 13 residues. CDR3 coding DNA: TGTGCCAGTAGCTCTAGCGGGGCATACGAGCAGTACTTC. Protein: CASSSSGAYEQYF.

This clone appeared a single time. This chain links TRBV5-1 with TRBJ1-6, with TRBD1 matching 11 bases. V dropped 4 bases and J dropped 9; count of bases not matched to a gene: 3. Per the germline V gene, CDR1 is SGHRS and CDR2 is YFSETQ. This CDR3 spans 14 amino acids. The CDR3 here is CASSNGQGASPLHF. As DNA, the CDR3 is TGCGCCAGCAGCAATGGACAGGGGGCTTCACCCCTCCACTTT.

This chain links TRBV7-9 with TRBJ2-3; 11 bases agree with TRBD2. J gave up 6 bases and V 4 bases, and 18 bases lay outside the gene matches. The CDR3 runs to 19 residues. In germline, CDR1 is SEHNR, CDR2 FQNEAQ (reference sequence). In DNA form, the CDR3 reads TGTGCCAGCAGCTCGACTAGCGGGGTACCTAGAACCCTGTTGGATACGCAGTATTTT. This codes for CASSSTSGVPRTLLDTQYF.

This clone was recorded only once. This chain uses TRBV2 with TRBJ1-1; TRBD1 matches 7 bases. CDR3 size: 16 residues. The V gene end was trimmed by 1 base and the J gene end by 4 bases; junction bases not matched to a gene: 9. Germline CDR1 SNHLY, CDR2 FYNNEI. The CDR3 region has the DNA TGTGCCAGCAGTGAAGAAGGGGCAGGGGGAGGCACTGAAGCTTTCTTT. Translating gives CASSEEGAGGGTEAFF.

This chain links TRBV29-1 with TRBJ2-5; 9 bases line up with TRBD2. The V and J ends lost 6 bases and 2 bases, in that order; junction bases with no gene match: 10. The CDR3 sequence is 15 residues long. Germline V gives CDR1 SQVTM, CDR2 ANQGSEA. Here the CDR3 reads CSVMRLAAQQETQYF. The CDR3 bases are TGCAGCGTCATGAGACTAGCGGCCCAACAAGAGACCCAGTACTTC.

The chain links TRBV6-5 to TRBJ2-7; 9 bases are shared with TRBD2. The CDR3 loop spans 12 amino acids. With V trimmed by 6 bases and J by 3 bases, 0 bases remained unmatched. Germline V gives CDR1 MNHEY, CDR2 SVGAGI. The CDR3 DNA is TGTGCCAGCAGGCGGGGGGGCTACGAGCAGTACTTC. This sequence encodes CASRRGGYEQYF.

J is TRBJ1-2 and V is TRBV10-3; 7 bases line up with TRBD1. CDR3 length: 18 amino acids. Germline-derived CDR1 and CDR2 are ENHRY and SYGVKD. After removal of 6 bases from V and 4 bases from J, the junction contained 20 bases not matched to a gene. This CDR3 is CAIRPDTSRQGGSYGYTF. The DNA of the CDR3 is TGTGCCATCAGACCCGATACTAGTCGACAGGGAGGTAGCTATGGCTACACCTTC.

The genes are TRBV7-9 and TRBJ2-2, with D unclear. The CDR3 runs to 13 residues. Germline V gene lookup returns CDR1 SEHNR and CDR2 FQNEAQ (reference sequence). V was cut by 1 base and J by 8 bases, with 8 bases left in between. The DNA for the CDR3 is TGTGCCAGCAGCTTAGGACTGCGAGGGGAGCTGTTTTTT. Translation gives CASSLGLRGELFF.

The chain couples TRBV19 to TRBJ2-3; D not certain. V was pared by 3 bases and J by 4 bases, with 2 bases between. The CDR3 sequence is 11 residues long. Germline values: CDR1 LNHDA, CDR2 SQIVND (reference sequence). The CDR3 DNA is TGTGCCAGTAGTATCGCAGATACGCAGTATTTT. It yields the protein CASSIADTQYF.

This chain uses TRBV5-1 with TRBJ2-2; no reliable D call. V lost 7 bases to trimming and J lost 4 bases, with 8 bases between them. CDR3 length: 12 amino acids. Germline CDR1 is SGHRS and CDR2 is YFSETQ. In DNA form, the CDR3 reads TGCGCCAGCGGTGAGCCCACCGGGGAGCTGTTTTTT. It codes for CASGEPTGELFF.

DNA for the CDR3: TGTGCCAGCCAGACCGGGACAGGGGCTTGGGAGCAGTACTTC. Its protein product is CASQTGTGAWEQYF. This rearrangement joins TRBV18 to TRBJ2-7; 10 bases are shared with TRBD1. The CDR3 runs to 14 residues. The germline CDR1 and CDR2 sequences are KGHSH and LQKENI. V was clipped by 8 bases and J by 7 bases; unmatched bases: 11.

As to this clone: The same CDR3 arises from other DNA sequences in this sample as well. The rearrangement joins TRBV12-3 or TRBV12-4 to TRBJ1-1; TRBD1 might be the D (6 bases). V was trimmed by 3 bases and J by 1 base, leaving 6 bases between them. The CDR3 has 13 residues. The DNA for the CDR3 is TGTGCCAGCAGTTTGACAGGGAACACTGAAGCTTTCTTT. Translating it yields CASSLTGNTEAFF.

The chain links TRBV5-4 to TRBJ1-1, with D perhaps TRBD1 (6 bases). Trimming removed 4 bases at V and 3 bases at J, with 16 bases between. Germline V gives CDR1 SGHNT, CDR2 YYREEE (reference sequence). This CDR3 has 15 residues. DNA of the CDR3: TGTGCCAGCAGCGAAAGATTAACAGGGCACACTGAAGCTTTCTTT. This codes for CASSERLTGHTEAFF.

This clone was seen a single time. This chain uses TRBV9 with TRBJ2-1; maybe TRBD1 (5 bases). CDR3 length: 16 residues. V gave up 4 bases and J gave up 0 bases, with 14 bases separating them. Germline loops: CDR1 SGDLS, CDR2 YYNGEE. The CDR3 DNA reads TGTGCCAGCAGCCAATACAGGTTCAGCTCCTACAATGAGCAGTTCTTC. This codes for CASSQYRFSSYNEQFF.

The V gene is TRBV18, the J gene TRBJ2-1; 7 bases are a match to TRBD1. The germline CDR1 and CDR2 sequences are KGHSH and LQKENI. The CDR3 loop spans 15 amino acids. Trimming removed 3 bases from V and 6 bases from J; junction bases left unmatched: 8. The CDR3: CASSPSGTAINEQFF. The CDR3 bases are TGTGCCAGCTCACCGTCAGGGACAGCCATCAATGAGCAGTTCTTC.

V is TRBV5-1 and J is TRBJ2-1; 8 bases line up with TRBD2. The CDR3 sequence is 14 residues long. CDR1 and CDR2 (germline): SGHRS, YFSETQ. The V and J ends lost 1 base and 4 bases, in that order; junction bases with no gene match: 1. The CDR3 DNA sequence: TGCGCCAGCAGCTTGTTAGCGGGGTACAATGAGCAGTTCTTC. Protein: CASSLLAGYNEQFF.

The chain has TRBV5-6 and TRBJ1-2, with a weak D call TRBD1 (5 bases). This CDR3 region has 15 residues. The germline V gene has CDR1 SGHDT and CDR2 YYEEEE. Between the trimmed V and J ends, which lost 2 bases and 0 bases, there was a span of 11 bases. The CDR3 coding sequence is TGTGCCAGCAGCTTTAGGACACGGCCTAACTATGGCTACACCTTC. It specifies CASSFRTRPNYGYTF.

The chain is built from TRBV7-2 and TRBJ1-4, with 7 bases identical to TRBD1. This CDR3 has 15 amino acids. Germline assignment: CDR1 SGHTA and CDR2 FQGNSA. V shed 6 bases, J shed 7 bases, and the junction held 11 bases outside the gene matches. The CDR3 DNA is TGTGCCAGCAGTTCGGCCACAGGGGCCCGTGAAAAACTGTTTTTT. It encodes CASSSATGAREKLFF.

This clone was seen once. This chain joins TRBV6-5 and TRBJ2-3, with TRBD1 matching 8 bases. Germline V gene lookup returns CDR1 MNHEY and CDR2 SVGAGI. The CDR3 has 15 amino acids. V was pared by 10 bases and J by 0 bases, with 9 bases of the junction left unmatched. CDR3 residues: CATAYRGDSTDTQYF. The CDR3, as DNA: TGTGCCACAGCTTACAGGGGGGATAGCACAGATACGCAGTATTTT.

The chain carries TRBV10-3 and TRBJ1-2, with TRBD1 matching 7 bases. The CDR3 is 16 residues long. CDR1 is ENHRY and CDR2 is SYGVKD in the germline V gene. The V and J ends lost 2 bases and 8 bases, in that order; junction bases with no gene match: 14. The CDR3 DNA sequence: TGTGCCATCAGTGAGGTGGGGACAGCCCCCGTCGCCGGCTACACCTTC. It specifies CAISEVGTAPVAGYTF.

This chain uses TRBV7-3 with TRBJ2-3, with TRBD2 identical over 8 bases. The CDR3 spans 16 residues. The V segment lost 2 bases and the J segment 4 bases; nucleotides outside the gene matches: 8. CDR1 is SGHTA, CDR2 FQGTGA, per germline. As DNA, the CDR3 is TGTGCCAGCAGCTTACGGGAAGGGACTAGAGCAGATACGCAGTATTTT. Its translation: CASSLREGTRADTQYF.

This rearrangement joins TRBV2 to TRBJ1-3; 8 bases are shared with TRBD1. Germline V gene sequence: CDR1 SNHLY, CDR2 FYNNEI. Trimming at V came to 11 bases and at J to 2 bases, leaving 5 bases not matched to a gene. The CDR3 is 13 residues long. The CDR3 region has the DNA TGTGCCGGAAAACAGGGGGCTGGAAACACCATATATTTT. Translating gives CAGKQGAGNTIYF.

Written as DNA, the CDR3 is TGTGCCACCAGTGACCGGGGGGCCTTCTACAATGAGCAGTTCTTC. This gives the protein CATSDRGAFYNEQFF. This chain uses TRBV24-1 with TRBJ2-1; D is possibly TRBD2 (7 bases). Trimming took 4 bases from V and 3 from J, leaving 12 bases between them. Germline CDR1 is KGHDR and CDR2 is SFDVKD. CDR3 length: 15 residues.

The rearrangement joins TRBV29-1 to TRBJ2-7; D perhaps matches TRBD2 (6 bases). Germline CDR1 and CDR2: SQVTM and ANQGSEA. V was trimmed by 6 bases and J by 6 bases, leaving 21 bases between them. The CDR3 contains 14 residues. CDR3 region: CSVAPRGVGTEQYF. The CDR3 DNA follows: TGCAGCGTAGCCCCCCGCGGGGTGGGGACCGAGCAGTACTTC.